The present entry profiles one T cell receptor (beta chain) with its context. As yet, its antigen is unknown. Sequenced material consisted of expressed TCRB transcripts (all of the isolated RNA was reverse transcribed). Only in-frame clones appear in the TCRdb table, and some are missing; sequencing was by immunoSEQ multiplex PCR. The table lists 130,000 to 150,000 clones, about 13% of them singletons. The data were taken from a study of beta chain features in type 1 diabetes. At the level of the study: Healthy donors resembled patients in age, gender and cell yields. Approximately 100 million sorted cells were examined across all samples.

Germline V gene lookup returns CDR1 LNHDA and CDR2 SQIVND (reference sequence). Trimming removed 7 bases from V and 8 bases from J, with 11 bases in between. The CDR3 loop spans 12 amino acids. Notes on the study in general: TCRB CDR3s from Type 1 diabetes patients were moderately but significantly shorter in all four CD4+ subsets.

This clonotype was sampled from a man aged 18-30 years with type 1 diabetes. This chain links TRBV19 with TRBJ1-4, with no clear D. Sequenced material: central memory CD4+ T cells from blood. CDR3 bases: TGTGCCAGTAATGGACGGAGGGAAAAACTGTTTTTT. This encodes CASNGRREKLFF.